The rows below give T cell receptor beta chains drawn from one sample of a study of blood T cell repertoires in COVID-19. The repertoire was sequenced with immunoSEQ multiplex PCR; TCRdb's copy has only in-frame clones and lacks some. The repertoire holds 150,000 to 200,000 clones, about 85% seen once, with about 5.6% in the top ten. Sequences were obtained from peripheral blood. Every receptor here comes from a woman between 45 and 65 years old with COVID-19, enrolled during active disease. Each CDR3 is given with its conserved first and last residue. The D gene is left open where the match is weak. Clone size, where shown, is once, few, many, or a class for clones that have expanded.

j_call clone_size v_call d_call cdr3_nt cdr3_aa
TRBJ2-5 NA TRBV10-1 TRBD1 TGCGCCAGCAGTGGACAGGGAACGTCACAAGAGACCCAGTACTTC CASSGQGTSQETQYF
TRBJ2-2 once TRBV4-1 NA TGCGCCAGCAGCCAACCCGGCTGGGGGCGGTCGGCCGGGGAGCTGTTTTTT CASSQPGWGRSAGELFF
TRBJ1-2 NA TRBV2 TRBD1 TGTGCCAGCCCGACAGGGATTTATGGCTACACCTTC CASPTGIYGYTF
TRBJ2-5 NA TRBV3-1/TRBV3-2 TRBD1 TGTGCCAGCAGCCAAGTTTTAGAGGGACAGGGGATAGGGACCCAGTACTTC CASSQVLEGQGIGTQYF
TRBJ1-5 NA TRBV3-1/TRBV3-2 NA TGTGCCAGCAGCCAAGTAAATCAGCCCCAGCATTTT CASSQVNQPQHF
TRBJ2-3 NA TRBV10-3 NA TGTGCCACCACAGGGAAGGATACGCAGTATTTT CATTGKDTQYF
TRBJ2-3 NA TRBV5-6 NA TGTGCCAGCAGCTCGGCTAGAATGTCGATTGGAACAGATACGCAGTATTTT CASSSARMSIGTDTQYF
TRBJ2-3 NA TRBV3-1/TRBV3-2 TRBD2 TGTGCCAGCAGCCAGGGGAGGGTTAGCGGGGTAACAGATACGCAGTATTTT CASSQGRVSGVTDTQYF
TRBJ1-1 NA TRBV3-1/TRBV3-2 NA TGTGCCAGCAGCCAAAAGATCGGGAACACTGAAGCTTTCTTT CASSQKIGNTEAFF
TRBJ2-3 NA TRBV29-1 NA TGCAGCGTTGAGTGGTCTAGCGCGGCAAATACGCAGTATTTT CSVEWSSAANTQYF
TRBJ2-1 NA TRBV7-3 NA TGTGCCAGCAGCCCAACGGGGTCTGAGCAGTTCTTC CASSPTGSEQFF
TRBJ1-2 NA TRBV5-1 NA TGCGCCAGCAGCTTGGAGGTGCGGGGGGGCGACTATGGCTACACCTTC CASSLEVRGGDYGYTF
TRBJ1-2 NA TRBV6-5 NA TGTGCCAGCAGACAACCGGGGATCGTATTTGGCTACACCTTC CASRQPGIVFGYTF
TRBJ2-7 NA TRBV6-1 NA TGTGCCAGCAGTGAAGGTCGGCAGGGTTTGAACGAGCAGTACTTC CASSEGRQGLNEQYF
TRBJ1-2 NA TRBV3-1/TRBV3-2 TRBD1 TGTGCCAGCAGCCAAGATACGGAGACAGGGATAAACTATGGCTACACCTTC CASSQDTETGINYGYTF
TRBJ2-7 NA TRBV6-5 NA TGTGCCAGCAGTTACAATAGGGGTTTCGACGAGCAGTACTTC CASSYNRGFDEQYF
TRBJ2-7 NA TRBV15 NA TGTGCCACCAGCAGAGGGCAGGGAAACTACGAGCAGTACTTC CATSRGQGNYEQYF
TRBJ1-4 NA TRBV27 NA TGTGCCAGCAGCCTCGGGGGTGTTTCAAAACTGTTTTTT CASSLGGVSKLFF
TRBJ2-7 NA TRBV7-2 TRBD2 TGTGCCAGCGGACTAGCGGGGGGGCAATACGAGCAGTACTTC CASGLAGGQYEQYF
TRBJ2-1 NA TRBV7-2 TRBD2 TGTGCCAGCAGCTCGGGACTAGCGGGGGTCTATGAGCAGTTCTTC CASSSGLAGVYEQFF
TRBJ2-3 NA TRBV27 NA TGTGCCAGCAGTTTAAGGAGGGCCCGCACAGATACGCAGTATTTT CASSLRRARTDTQYF
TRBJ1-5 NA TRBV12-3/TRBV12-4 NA TGTGCCAGCAGTGACGGAATGAGGCAGCCCCAGCATTTT CASSDGMRQPQHF
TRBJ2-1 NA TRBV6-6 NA TGTGCCAGCAGTCGACTAGGCTCCTACAATGAGCAGTTCTTC CASSRLGSYNEQFF
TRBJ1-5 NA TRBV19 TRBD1 TGTGCCAGTAGTCCCGACAGGGAACAGCCCCAGCATTTT CASSPDREQPQHF
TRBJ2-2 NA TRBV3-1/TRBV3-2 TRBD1 TGTGCCAGCAGCCTAACGGACAGGGCAGCCGGGGAGCTGTTTTTT CASSLTDRAAGELFF
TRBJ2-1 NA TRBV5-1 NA TGCGCCAGCAGCTTGGCGGTGAGTGAGCAGTTCTTC CASSLAVSEQFF
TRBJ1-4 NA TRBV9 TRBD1 TGTGCCAGCAGTGCAGGGGGAGGTGAAAAACTGTTTTTT CASSAGGGEKLFF
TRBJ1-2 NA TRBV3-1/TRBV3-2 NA TGTGCCAGCAGCCGAGACAGGCCGGCCTATGGCTACACCTTC CASSRDRPAYGYTF
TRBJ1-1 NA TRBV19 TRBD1 TGTGCCAGTAGTATAGCGGGACAGGGAGGCACTGAAGCTTTCTTT CASSIAGQGGTEAFF
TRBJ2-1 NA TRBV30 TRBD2 TGTGCCTGGAGTAGGTATGGCGGGGGGGCCACTGAGCAGTTCTTC CAWSRYGGGATEQFF
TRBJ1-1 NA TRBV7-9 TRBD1 TGTGCCAGCAGCTTAGCGACAGGGGGGGTAGAAGCTTTCTTT CASSLATGGVEAFF
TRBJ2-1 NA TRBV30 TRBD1 TGTGCCTGGACACAGGGGGTCTACAATGAGCAGTTCTTC CAWTQGVYNEQFF
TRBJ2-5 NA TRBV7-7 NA TGTGCCAGCAGCCTGGGGGCAGCGCAAGAGACCCAGTACTTC CASSLGAAQETQYF
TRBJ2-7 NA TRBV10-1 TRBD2 TGCGCCAGCAGTAGCGGGGACTCCTACGAGCAGTACTTC CASSSGDSYEQYF
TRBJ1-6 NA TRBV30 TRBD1 TGTGCCTGGAGTGGAGGGGGCCTGGGTAATTCACCCCTCCACTTT CAWSGGGLGNSPLHF
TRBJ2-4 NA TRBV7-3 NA TGTGCCAGCAGCTGGGGGGACAAAAACATTCAGTACTTC CASSWGDKNIQYF
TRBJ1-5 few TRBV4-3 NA TGCGCCAGCAGCCAAGATTTTTGGGGGGATAGCAATCAGCCCCAGCATTTT CASSQDFWGDSNQPQHF
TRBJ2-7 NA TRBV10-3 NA TGTGCCATCAGACCCGGGACTGGTTACGAGCAGTACTTC CAIRPGTGYEQYF
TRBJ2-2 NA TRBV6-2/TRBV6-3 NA TGTGCCAGCAGTTATTTCGGGGGTGACACCGGGGAGCTGTTTTTT CASSYFGGDTGELFF
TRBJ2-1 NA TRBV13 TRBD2 TGTGCCAGCAGTTCTAGCGGGGTTGAGCAGTTCTTC CASSSSGVEQFF
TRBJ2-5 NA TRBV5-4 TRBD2 TGTGCCAGCAGCACACGACTAGCGGTTCAAGAGACCCAGTACTTC CASSTRLAVQETQYF
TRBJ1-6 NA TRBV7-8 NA TGTGCCAGCAGCTTAGCCCCGGGTCCCCTCCACTTT CASSLAPGPLHF
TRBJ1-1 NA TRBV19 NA TGTGCCAGTAGACTAACGCGGAACACTGAAGCTTTCTTT CASRLTRNTEAFF
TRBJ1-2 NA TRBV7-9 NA TGTGCCAGCAGCTTAGCCCTCGGGGGGTTTGGTGGCTACACCTTC CASSLALGGFGGYTF
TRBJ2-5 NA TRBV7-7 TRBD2 TGTGCTAGCAGCCAAGGTGGACTAGCGGGGGGAGAGACCCAGTACTTC CASSQGGLAGGETQYF
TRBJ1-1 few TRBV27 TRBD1 TGTGCCAGCAGTCGGCAGGGGGAGAACACTGAAGCTTTCTTT CASSRQGENTEAFF
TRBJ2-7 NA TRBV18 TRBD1 TGTGCCAGCTCCCCATTGGGTTCGGGACAGTCCTACGAGCAGTACTTC CASSPLGSGQSYEQYF
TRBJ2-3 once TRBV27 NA TGTGCCAGCAGTGATCCGGGAGATACGCAGTATTTT CASSDPGDTQYF
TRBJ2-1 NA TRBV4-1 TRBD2 TGCGCCAGCAGCCGGGATTTTCGCGGGGGGGCAGGCAATGAGCAGTTCTTC CASSRDFRGGAGNEQFF
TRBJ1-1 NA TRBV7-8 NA TGTGCCAGCAGCTTACACAGTGAAGCTTTCTTT CASSLHSEAFF
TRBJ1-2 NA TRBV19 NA TGTGCCAGTAGTACGACGGGTGTCTACGGCTACACCTTC CASSTTGVYGYTF
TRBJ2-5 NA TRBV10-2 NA TGCGCCAGCAGTGAGTCTGGCAGGCAAGAGACCCAGTACTTC CASSESGRQETQYF
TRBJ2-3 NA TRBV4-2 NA TGTGCCAGCAGCCAGTCCGGCGGGGGCCGTGGGGATACGCAGTATTTT CASSQSGGGRGDTQYF
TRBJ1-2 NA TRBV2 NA TGTGCCAGCCGACGACAGGTACTTAACTATGGCTACACCTTC CASRRQVLNYGYTF
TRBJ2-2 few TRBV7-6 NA TGTGCCAGCAGCCTCTTCGTCCGGGGACAACCGAGCACCGGGGAGCTGTTTTTT CASSLFVRGQPSTGELFF
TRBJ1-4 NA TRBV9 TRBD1 TGTGCCAGCAGCGTTGGGACAGGGAAGGCGGAAAAACTGTTTTTT CASSVGTGKAEKLFF
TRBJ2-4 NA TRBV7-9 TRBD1 TGTGCCAGCAGCCCGGAGCCGGGACAGCAAAAACTAGCCAAAAACATTCAGTACTTC CASSPEPGQQKLAKNIQYF